This TCR beta chain appears in the sequencing data of a study of T cell repertoires in aging, cancer and after chemotherapy. Germline-derived CDR1 and CDR2 are PRHDT and FYEKMQ (reference sequence). Trimming cost V 0 bases and J 1 base; bases outside gene matches: 2. The CDR3 length is 16 residues. TRB rearrangements spanning V, D and J were amplified using mixed TRB-A/B primers. TCRdb re-called the multiplex PCR reads through MiXCR, storing one row per CDR3 protein. Found here are 4,000 to 5,000 distinct CDR3 sequences, 25% to 40% of them singletons; the top ten hold around 20%. Peripheral blood genomic DNA, not sorted cells or RNA, was the template.

The sequence was collected from a human donor with a blood cancer. The donor label of this sample is uncertain. The chain uses TRBV13 and TRBJ2-4, with TRBD2 identical over 8 bases. Sequences were obtained from blood. CDR3 sequence: CASSLGREGAKNIQYF. In DNA, the CDR3 is TGTGCCAGCAGCTTAGGCCGGGAGGGGGCCAAAAACATTCAGTACTTC.